Listed below are T cell receptor beta chains from one sample, sequenced in a study of cytomegalovirus exposure and HLA in healthy donors. Data came from immunoSEQ multiplex PCR; TCRdb stores just in-frame clones and leaves some out. The data hold some 98,000 clones, with 55% to 75% observed a single time. The source material was PBMCs. Source of these receptors: a man aged 50 to 60 in good health and CMV-seronegative. Each CDR3 is given with its conserved first and last residue.

V gene	J gene	CDR3 protein
TRBV7-3	TRBJ1-2	CASSPDSNYGYTF
TRBV4-1	TRBJ2-7	CASSQDWGRFLSYEQYF
TRBV10-3	TRBJ2-7	CAIDAGFGYEQYF
TRBV7-8	TRBJ2-5	CASRSDRLQETQYF
TRBV28	TRBJ2-5	CASRPTSAQETQYF
TRBV18	TRBJ1-5	CASSPAGGFGQPQHF
TRBV7-9	TRBJ1-6	CASSLRDKRNSPLHF
TRBV5-1	TRBJ2-3	CASSRSGGITDTQYF
TRBV5-1	TRBJ2-3	CASSLVLAGVGGTDTQYF
TRBV6-4	TRBJ2-2	CASSDTGVPTGELFF
TRBV6-5	TRBJ1-1	CASSYTSSGQFTEAFF
TRBV5-1	.	CASSWTGGKVDEQYF
TRBV6-5	TRBJ1-1	CASSYNRNEAFF
TRBV6-4	TRBJ1-6	CASSYDRGNNSPLHF